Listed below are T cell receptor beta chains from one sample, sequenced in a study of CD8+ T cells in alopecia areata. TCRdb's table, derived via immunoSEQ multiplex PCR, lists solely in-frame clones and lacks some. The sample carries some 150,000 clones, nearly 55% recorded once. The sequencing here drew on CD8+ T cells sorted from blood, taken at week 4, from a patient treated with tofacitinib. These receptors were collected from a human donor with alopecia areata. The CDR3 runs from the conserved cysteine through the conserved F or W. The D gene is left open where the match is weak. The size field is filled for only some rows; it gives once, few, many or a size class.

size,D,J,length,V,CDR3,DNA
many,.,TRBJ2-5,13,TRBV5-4,CASNTLGQETQYF,TGTGCCAGCAACACACTTGGACAAGAGACCCAGTACTTC
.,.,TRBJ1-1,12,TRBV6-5,CASSYGGTEAFF,TGTGCCAGCAGTTACGGAGGCACTGAAGCTTTCTTT
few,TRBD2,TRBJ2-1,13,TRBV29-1,CSVGSGGVHEQFF,TGCAGCGTTGGCTCGGGGGGGGTTCATGAGCAGTTCTTC
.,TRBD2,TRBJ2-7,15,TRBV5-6,CASSLGTSGAWEQYF,TGTGCCAGCAGCTTGGGCACTAGCGGCGCTTGGGAGCAGTACTTC
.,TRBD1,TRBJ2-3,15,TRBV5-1,CASSLGQGIADTQYF,TGCGCCAGCAGCTTGGGACAGGGAATCGCAGATACGCAGTATTTT
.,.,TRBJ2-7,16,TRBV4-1,CASSQVAVGESYEQYF,TGCGCCAGCAGCCAAGTCGCCGTCGGAGAGTCCTACGAGCAGTACTTC
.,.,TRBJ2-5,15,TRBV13,CASSLEGGSWETQYF,TGTGCCAGCAGCTTAGAGGGGGGCTCTTGGGAGACCCAGTACTTC
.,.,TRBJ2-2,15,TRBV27,CASSSIAPNTGELFF,TGTGCCAGCAGTTCAATAGCCCCGAACACCGGGGAGCTGTTTTTT
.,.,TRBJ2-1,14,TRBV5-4,CASTTSRSNNEQFF,TGTGCCAGCACCACCAGCCGGAGCAACAATGAGCAGTTCTTC
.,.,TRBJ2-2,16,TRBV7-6,CASSQGPRQSSGELFF,TGTGCCAGCAGCCAAGGTCCGAGACAGTCGTCCGGGGAGCTGTTTTTT
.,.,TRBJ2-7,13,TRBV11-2,CASSLDSSYEQYF,TGTGCCAGCAGCTTAGATAGCTCCTACGAGCAGTACTTC
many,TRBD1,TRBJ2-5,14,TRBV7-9,CASSLGQGFETQYF,TGTGCCAGCAGCTTAGGACAGGGTTTTGAGACCCAGTACTTC
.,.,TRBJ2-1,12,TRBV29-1,CSVVGSYNEQFF,TGCAGCGTTGTGGGCAGTTACAATGAGCAGTTCTTC
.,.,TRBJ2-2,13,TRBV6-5,CASSATRTGELFF,TGTGCCAGCAGTGCGACCCGGACCGGGGAGCTGTTTTTT
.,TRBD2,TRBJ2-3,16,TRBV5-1,CASSFFLAGGPDTQYF,TGCGCCAGCAGCTTTTTTCTAGCGGGGGGTCCAGATACGCAGTATTTT
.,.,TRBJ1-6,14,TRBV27,CASSPQGSNSPLHF,TGTGCCAGCAGTCCGCAGGGTAGTAATTCACCCCTCCACTTT
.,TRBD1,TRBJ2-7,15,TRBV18,CASSPRDSSSYEQYF,TGTGCCAGCTCACCTCGGGACAGTAGCTCCTACGAGCAGTACTTC
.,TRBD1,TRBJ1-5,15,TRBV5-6,CASSSGDRQDQPQHF,TGTGCCAGCAGCTCCGGGGACAGACAAGATCAGCCCCAGCATTTT
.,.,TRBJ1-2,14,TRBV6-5,CASSYSPEGLGYTF,TGTGCCAGCAGTTACTCGCCGGAGGGGCTCGGCTACACCTTC